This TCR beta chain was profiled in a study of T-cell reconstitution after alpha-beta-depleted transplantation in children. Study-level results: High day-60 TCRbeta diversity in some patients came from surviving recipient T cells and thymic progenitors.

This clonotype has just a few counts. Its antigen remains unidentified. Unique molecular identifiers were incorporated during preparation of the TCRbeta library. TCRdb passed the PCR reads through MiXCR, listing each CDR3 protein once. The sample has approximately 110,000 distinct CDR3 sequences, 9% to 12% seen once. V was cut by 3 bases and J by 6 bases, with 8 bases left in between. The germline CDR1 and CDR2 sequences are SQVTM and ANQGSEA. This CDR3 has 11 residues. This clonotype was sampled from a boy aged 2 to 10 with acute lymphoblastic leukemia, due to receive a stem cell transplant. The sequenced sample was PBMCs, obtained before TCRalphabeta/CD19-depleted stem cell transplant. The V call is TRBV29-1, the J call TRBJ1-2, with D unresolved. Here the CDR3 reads CSVEGRDGYTF. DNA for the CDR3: TGCAGCGTTGAGGGAAGAGATGGCTACACCTTC. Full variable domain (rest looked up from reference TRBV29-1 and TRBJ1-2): SAVISQKPSRDICQRGTSLTIQCQVDSQVTMMFWYRQQPGQSLTLIATANQGSEATYESGFVIDKFPISRPNLTFSTLTVSNMSPEDSSIYLCSVEGRDGYTFGSGTRLTVV.